The clone carrying this T cell receptor beta chain has just a few counts. Its specificity is unknown. This entry comes from a study of identical twins. Study-wide results and limits: Abundant beta clonotypes from cord blood bore fewer insertions; memory repertoires lacked this pattern.

Looked up from germline, CDR1 is MGHRA and CDR2 is YSYEKL. V shed 1 base, J shed 1 base, and the junction held 4 bases outside the gene matches. This CDR3 has 17 residues. The cDNA had a unique molecular identifier and a template-switch universal primer site. MiXCR was run by TCRdb on the 5' RACE reads, yielding one entry per CDR3 protein. The sample has around 1.7 million distinct CDR3 sequences, about 32% seen once; the top ten hold more than 0.25%. Sequencing was done on a sample of cord blood. The chain uses TRBV4-1 and TRBJ1-4, with 9 bases that match TRBD1. The TCR was taken from a newborn girl in good health. CDR3 sequence reads: CASSQVPGQGTNEKLFF. CDR3 nucleotides: TGCGCCAGCAGCCAAGTCCCGGGACAGGGAACTAATGAAAAACTGTTTTTT.